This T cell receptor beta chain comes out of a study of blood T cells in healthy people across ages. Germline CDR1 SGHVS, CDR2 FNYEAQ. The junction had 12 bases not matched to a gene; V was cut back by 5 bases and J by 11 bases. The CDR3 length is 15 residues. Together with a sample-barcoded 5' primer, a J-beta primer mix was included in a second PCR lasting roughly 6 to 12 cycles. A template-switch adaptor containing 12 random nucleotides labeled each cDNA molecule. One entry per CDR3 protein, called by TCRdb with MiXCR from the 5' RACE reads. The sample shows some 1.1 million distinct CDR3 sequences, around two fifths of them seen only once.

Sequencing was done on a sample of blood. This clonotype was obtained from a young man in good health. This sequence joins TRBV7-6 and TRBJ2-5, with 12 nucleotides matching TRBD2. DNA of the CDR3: TGTGCCAGCAGCGCTTCTAGCGGGGGGGCCAATGAGCAGTACTTC. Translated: CASSASSGGANEQYF. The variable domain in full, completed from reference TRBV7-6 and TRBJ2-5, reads GAGVSQSPRYKVTKRGQDVALRCDPISGHVSLYWYRQALGQGPEFLTYFNYEAQQDKSGLPNDRFSAERPEGSISTLTIQRTEQRDSAMYRCASSASSGGANEQYFGPGTRLLVL.